This is a list of T cell receptor beta chains from one sample in a study of T cell responses to AZD1222 COVID-19 vaccine. The data were produced by immunoSEQ multiplex PCR, yet TCRdb's version contains in-frame clones alone and is incomplete. The data show some 180,000 clones, roughly 91% seen once. The specimen comprised peripheral blood, sampled 28 days after the second AZD1222 dose. These receptors were collected from an adult who received the AZD1222 COVID-19 vaccine. Both conserved end residues are part of each CDR3. The D gene is left open where the match is weak. Clone size appears in some rows only: once, few, many, or a class for an expanded clone.

-,TRBJ2-3,TRBV5-1,TRBD1,TGCGCCAGCAGCCTGGGACAGGGGATCTCAGATACGCAGTATTTT,CASSLGQGISDTQYF
-,TRBJ2-7,TRBV7-2,-,TGTGCCAGCAGCCCCCAACGCGACGGCTACGAGCAGTACTTC,CASSPQRDGYEQYF
-,TRBJ2-2,TRBV19,-,TGTGCCAGTAGTCCCCGCGGGTACACCGGGGAGCTGTTTTTT,CASSPRGYTGELFF
-,TRBJ2-7,TRBV27,-,TGTGCCAGCAGTTCTCAGGGGTCCCCTCTCTACGAGCAGTACTTC,CASSSQGSPLYEQYF
-,TRBJ1-2,TRBV11-2,-,TGTGCCAGCAGCTTAGAGAAGGAGACTAACTATGGCTACACCTTC,CASSLEKETNYGYTF
-,TRBJ1-2,TRBV6-5,TRBD1,TGTGCCAGCAGGAGGGGGCAGGCCCCTTTCGGCTACACCTTC,CASRRGQAPFGYTF
-,TRBJ1-2,TRBV12-3/TRBV12-4,-,TGTGCCAGCAGTTTACCGCCGGGGTATGGCTACACCTTC,CASSLPPGYGYTF
-,TRBJ2-1,TRBV5-1,-,TGCGCCAGCAGCTCAGGGGATATATACAATGAGCAGTTCTTC,CASSSGDIYNEQFF
-,TRBJ1-6,TRBV11-2,-,TGTGCCAGCAGCTCCCGACCGGGGGGGCTAGAGTCACCCCTCCACTTT,CASSSRPGGLESPLHF
-,TRBJ2-4,TRBV7-2,-,TGTGCCAGCAGCTCGGACCGCATTCAGTACTTC,CASSSDRIQYF
once,TRBJ2-5,TRBV5-6,-,TGTGCCAGCAGCTTCCGGGACGGCCAAGAGACCCAGTACTTC,CASSFRDGQETQYF
-,TRBJ1-1,TRBV6-2/TRBV6-3,-,TGTGCCAGCAGTTACTCGAGGACCGTGAACACTGAAGCTTTCTTT,CASSYSRTVNTEAFF
-,TRBJ1-3,TRBV7-8,-,TGTGCCAGCAGCTTAGTGGGGCAGTACTCTGGAAACACCATATATTTT,CASSLVGQYSGNTIYF
-,TRBJ2-1,TRBV7-3,-,TGTGCCAGCAGCCAAAGTAGGGGGACTCGGAATGAGCAGTTCTTC,CASSQSRGTRNEQFF
-,TRBJ2-3,TRBV9,-,TGTGCCAGCAGCGTAGGGGGGGCTAGCACAGATACGCAGTATTTT,CASSVGGASTDTQYF
-,TRBJ1-4,TRBV5-4,-,TGTGCCAGCAGCTTCCAGGGTAATGAAAAACTGTTTTTT,CASSFQGNEKLFF
-,TRBJ2-1,TRBV24-1,TRBD2,TGTGCCACCGGGGGGACAGAAGGAAGCGGGAGGGCCAATGAGCAGTTCTTC,CATGGTEGSGRANEQFF
-,TRBJ1-6,TRBV18,TRBD1,TGTGCCAGCTCACCATCGGGACAGGAAAATTCACCCCTCCACTTT,CASSPSGQENSPLHF
-,TRBJ2-7,TRBV4-2,-,TGTGCCAGCAGCCAAGATCTCGTCGTAGCCGGGAACGACGAGCAGTACTTC,CASSQDLVVAGNDEQYF
-,TRBJ2-3,TRBV19,-,TGTGCCAGTAGTAACGTGGGTAGCACAGATACGCAGTATTTT,CASSNVGSTDTQYF
-,TRBJ2-3,TRBV19,TRBD1,TGTGCCAGTATTGACGGACAGGGGACGACAGATACGCAGTATTTT,CASIDGQGTTDTQYF
-,TRBJ1-1,TRBV7-3,-,TGTGCCAGCAGCTTAACGGGGACGGCGAACACTGAAGCTTTCTTT,CASSLTGTANTEAFF
-,TRBJ2-5,TRBV5-6,TRBD1,TGTGCCAGCAGCACCGCACAGGGGTCTGGGGAGACCCAGTACTTC,CASSTAQGSGETQYF
-,TRBJ2-1,TRBV27,-,TGTGCCAGCAGTTTGGGTGGGAGCGTCTACAATGAGCAGTTCTTC,CASSLGGSVYNEQFF
-,TRBJ1-5,TRBV6-5,-,TGTGCCAGCCAGCAGGGCCCGTCGCAGCCCCAGCATTTT,CASQQGPSQPQHF
-,TRBJ1-4,TRBV5-1,-,TGCGCCAGCAGCGCAGTAACAGGGAGGAGAGAAAAACTGTTTTTT,CASSAVTGRREKLFF
-,TRBJ1-5,TRBV12-5,-,TGTGCTAGTGGCCGGAGTAGCAATCAGCCCCAGCATTTT,CASGRSSNQPQHF
-,TRBJ2-4,TRBV29-1,-,TGCAGCGTTGTCTCGGGGTCCCTAGCCAAAAACATTCAGTACTTC,CSVVSGSLAKNIQYF
once,TRBJ2-3,TRBV5-6,TRBD2,TGTGCCAGCATTGGGGGTAGCGGGAGACCTCTTCCGGAGCAGTATTTT,CASIGGSGRPLPEQYF
-,TRBJ1-2,TRBV29-1,TRBD1,TGCAGCGTCACCCCGGGAGGGGGCACCTACGGCTACACCTTC,CSVTPGGGTYGYTF
-,TRBJ2-2,TRBV18,-,TGTGCCAGCCCATCCTGGGGTGCCGGGGAGCTGTTTTTT,CASPSWGAGELFF
-,TRBJ1-5,TRBV18,-,TGTGCCAGCTCCCCCACCGGGGGAAATCAGCCCCAGCATTTT,CASSPTGGNQPQHF
-,TRBJ2-7,TRBV30,-,TGTGCCTGGAGTGTCCCAGGGGTCCTCACCTACGAGCAGTACTTC,CAWSVPGVLTYEQYF
-,TRBJ2-2,TRBV29-1,TRBD2,TGCAGCGTTCATAGCGGGGTTAACACCGGGGAGCTGTTTTTT,CSVHSGVNTGELFF
-,TRBJ1-5,TRBV6-6,-,TGTGCCAGCAGCCGATCACCAGACGGAATAAATCAGCCCCAGCATTTT,CASSRSPDGINQPQHF
-,TRBJ1-5,TRBV6-2/TRBV6-3,-,TGTGCCAGCAGCCTGGCCAGAAATCAGCCCCAGCATTTT,CASSLARNQPQHF
-,TRBJ2-5,TRBV3-1/TRBV3-2,-,TGTGCCAGCAGCCAAGATCCGGGAGACAGAAAAGAGACCCAGTACTTC,CASSQDPGDRKETQYF
-,TRBJ1-2,TRBV9,TRBD1,TGTGCCAGCAGCGTAGAAGGTCCGGGACAGGGTGGGGGCTACACCTTC,CASSVEGPGQGGGYTF
-,TRBJ1-1,TRBV7-9,-,TGTGCCAGCAGCTCGGACAGCACTGAAGCTTTCTTT,CASSSDSTEAFF
-,TRBJ2-5,TRBV10-1,-,TGCGCCAGCAGTTCTCGACTAGACCAAGAGACCCAGTACTTC,CASSSRLDQETQYF
-,TRBJ1-1,TRBV5-6,-,TGTGCCGCTAGCAGGGAAAGGGCCACTGAAGCTTTCTTT,CAASRERATEAFF
-,TRBJ2-6,TRBV19,-,TGTGCCAGTAGTACGCAGGCCTCTGGGGCCAACGTCCTGACTTTC,CASSTQASGANVLTF
-,TRBJ1-3,TRBV2,-,TGTGCCAGCAGTGAAATAAGGGCAACTGGAAACACCATATATTTT,CASSEIRATGNTIYF
-,TRBJ2-2,TRBV28,TRBD1,TGTGCCAGCAGTTCGACAGGGGAATACACCGGGGAGCTGTTTTTT,CASSSTGEYTGELFF
-,TRBJ2-6,TRBV7-3,-,TGTGCCAGCAGCTTAAGCCGCCAGGGGAGGAACGGGGATATTCCTCCTGGGGCCAACGTCCTGACTTTC,CASSLSRQGRNGDIPPGANVLTF
-,TRBJ1-1,TRBV18,TRBD1,TGTGCCAGCTCACCTGGACAGGGGGTCATGAACACTGAAGCTTTCTTT,CASSPGQGVMNTEAFF
-,TRBJ2-3,TRBV5-1,-,TGCGCCAGCAGCTTGTCTCTGGGGGCCAACACAGATACGCAGTATTTT,CASSLSLGANTDTQYF
-,TRBJ2-2,TRBV5-1,-,TGCGCCAGCAGCTTGGTTCCAGGGGCCACCGGGGAGCTGTTTTTT,CASSLVPGATGELFF
-,TRBJ1-6,TRBV27,-,TGTGCCAGCAGGGGAGGACAGTTCTCCTATAATTCACCCCTCCACTTT,CASRGGQFSYNSPLHF
-,TRBJ2-3,TRBV6-6,TRBD2,TGTGCCAGCAGTTCTCCGACTAGCGGGGGGGGGAATACGCAGTATTTT,CASSSPTSGGGNTQYF
-,TRBJ2-5,TRBV5-1,-,TGCGCCAGCAGCCCGGGGAGCCTAATGGGGGGAGAGACCCAGTACTTC,CASSPGSLMGGETQYF
-,TRBJ2-1,TRBV3-1/TRBV3-2,TRBD2,TGTGCCAGCAGCCGGTCCGGGACTAGCGGGAGAGAAGATGAGCAGTTCTTC,CASSRSGTSGREDEQFF
-,TRBJ2-1,TRBV7-3,-,TGTGCCAGCAGCTCGACAGGCCTCTACAATGAGCAGTTCTTC,CASSSTGLYNEQFF
-,TRBJ1-5,TRBV28,-,TGTGCCAGCAAACGAGCCCCCAATCAGCCCCAGCATTTT,CASKRAPNQPQHF